This is a list of T cell receptor beta chains from one sample in a study of a mutant IDH1 vaccine in newly diagnosed glioma. TCRdb keeps only in-frame clones here, not all; method: immunoSEQ multiplex PCR. The sample carries 85,000 to 100,000 clones, around 77% recorded once. The sample here was PBMCs, taken from a glioma patient treated with radiotherapy, temozolomide or both. These receptors were collected from a middle-aged man with glioma. The CDR3 runs from the conserved cysteine through the conserved F or W. D genes are given only for firm matches. Clone sizes are given selectively: once, few, many, or a class where the clone is expanded.

>NA|TRBJ1-6|TRBV6-1|NA
CASSFNSPLHF
TGTGCCAGCAGTTTTAATTCACCCCTCCACTTT
>NA|TRBJ1-1|TRBV6-5|NA
CAVEAGFTEAFF
TGTGCCGTCGAGGCGGGGTTCACTGAAGCTTTCTTT
>NA|TRBJ1-6|TRBV9|NA
CASSVAGMDSPLHF
TGTGCCAGCAGCGTAGCAGGGATGGATTCACCCCTCCACTTT
>NA|TRBJ1-5|TRBV4-3|NA
CASSPDASNQPQHF
TGCGCCAGCAGCCCCGACGCCAGCAATCAGCCCCAGCATTTT
>TRBD2|TRBJ2-2|TRBV10-2|NA
CASSLRKAGGFFDANTGELFF
TGCGCCAGCAGTCTCAGGAAAGCGGGGGGGTTTTTTGACGCGAACACCGGGGAGCTGTTTTTT
>NA|TRBJ2-7|TRBV21-1|NA
CASSPRQGGRTYEQYF
TGTGCCAGCAGCCCGCGACAGGGAGGGAGAACCTACGAGCAGTACTTC
>TRBD1|TRBJ1-1|TRBV19|NA
CASSARQGDTEAFF
TGTGCCAGTAGTGCCCGACAGGGGGACACTGAAGCTTTCTTT
>TRBD1|TRBJ2-7|TRBV18|NA
CASSPRDSSYEQYF
TGTGCCAGCTCACCTCGGGACAGCTCCTACGAGCAGTACTTC
>NA|TRBJ2-5|TRBV11-1|many
CASSLGARETQYF
TGTGCCAGCAGCTTAGGGGCCCGGGAGACCCAGTACTTC
>TRBD1|TRBJ2-1|TRBV19|few
CASNEDRGSEQFF
TGTGCCAGTAACGAGGACAGGGGGAGTGAGCAGTTCTTC
>NA|TRBJ2-7|TRBV5-4|NA
CASSLGGDFSYEQYF
TGTGCCAGCAGCTTGGGAGGGGACTTCTCCTACGAGCAGTACTTC
>NA|TRBJ1-5|TRBV11-2|NA
CASSLAGRYSNQPQHF
TGTGCCAGCAGCTTAGCGGGGCGCTACAGCAATCAGCCCCAGCATTTT
>TRBD1|TRBJ2-7|TRBV2|NA
CASSVDRGNYEQYF
TGTGCCAGCAGTGTAGACAGGGGAAACTACGAGCAGTACTTC
>NA|TRBJ2-3|TRBV19|NA
CASSITARSSTDTQYF
TGTGCCAGTAGTATTACGGCACGTAGCTCCACAGATACGCAGTATTTT
>NA|TRBJ2-2|TRBV10-3|NA
CAITARGDNTGELFF
TGTGCCATCACTGCCAGGGGGGACAACACCGGGGAGCTGTTTTTT
>TRBD1|TRBJ1-5|TRBV5-6|few
CASSLATGGSGQPQHF
TGTGCCAGCAGCTTGGCAACAGGGGGCTCAGGTCAGCCCCAGCATTTT
>NA|TRBJ1-1|TRBV7-9|NA
CASEGQTEAFF
TGTGCCAGCGAGGGCCAGACTGAAGCTTTCTTT
>TRBD1|TRBJ2-7|TRBV2|NA
CASSLTGGEYEQYF
TGTGCCAGCAGTTTGACAGGGGGCGAATACGAGCAGTACTTC
>TRBD2|TRBJ2-5|TRBV4-3|NA
CASSQEMGGIKTQYF
TGCGCCAGCAGCCAAGAAATGGGGGGGATAAAGACCCAGTACTTC
>NA|TRBJ1-1|TRBV7-2|NA
CASSLLRNTEAFF
TGTGCCAGCAGCTTATTAAGGAACACTGAAGCTTTCTTT
>NA|TRBJ2-7|TRBV2|few
CASRAARSEQYF
TGTGCCAGCAGGGCAGCCCGGAGCGAGCAGTACTTC
>NA|TRBJ1-1|TRBV4-3|once
CASSQLGQGRTEAFF
TGCGCCAGCAGCCAACTGGGGCAGGGTCGAACTGAAGCTTTCTTT
>TRBD2|TRBJ2-5|TRBV10-3|NA
CAMTAGGAETQYF
TGTGCCATGACAGCGGGAGGGGCAGAGACCCAGTACTTC
>TRBD2|TRBJ2-1|TRBV7-8|once
CASSLALAGNSEQFF
TGTGCCAGCAGCTTAGCACTAGCGGGAAACAGTGAGCAGTTCTTC
>NA|TRBJ1-2|TRBV5-1|NA
CASRPGTSNYGYTF
TGCGCCAGCAGACCCGGGACATCGAACTATGGCTACACCTTC
>NA|TRBJ2-7|TRBV7-8|NA
CASSSLRGVSLYEQYF
TGTGCCAGCAGCTCCTTACGTGGGGTCAGCCTCTACGAGCAGTACTTC
>TRBD2|TRBJ2-7|TRBV6-6|NA
CASSSSGGYEQYF
TGTGCCAGCAGTAGTAGCGGGGGCTACGAGCAGTACTTC
>TRBD2|TRBJ2-7|TRBV6-5|few
CASSYSSLAGRYEQYF
TGTGCCAGCAGTTACTCGAGCCTAGCGGGGAGGTACGAGCAGTACTTC
>TRBD1|TRBJ2-1|TRBV9|NA
CASSVFQGALNEQFF
TGTGCCAGCAGCGTTTTCCAGGGGGCTCTAAATGAGCAGTTCTTC
>NA|TRBJ2-1|TRBV30|NA
CAWSVLESNEQFF
TGTGCCTGGAGTGTACTAGAGTCGAATGAGCAGTTCTTC
>NA|TRBJ1-2|TRBV6-5|NA
CASSYSRGGSDGYTF
TGTGCCAGCAGTTACTCCCGTGGCGGGTCGGATGGCTACACCTTC
>NA|TRBJ2-5|TRBV11-2|NA
CASNTETVSFPQETQYF
TGTGCCAGCAACACGGAAACAGTGAGCTTCCCGCAAGAGACCCAGTACTTC
>NA|TRBJ2-1|TRBV5-4|NA
CASSRDGSTPYNEQFF
TGTGCCAGCAGCCGGGACGGTTCCACCCCCTACAATGAGCAGTTCTTC
>NA|TRBJ1-1|TRBV11-2|NA
CASSLGGRTEAFF
TGTGCCAGCAGCTTAGGGGGGAGGACTGAAGCTTTCTTT
>NA|TRBJ1-1|TRBV5-4|NA
CASSLDRIQVPEAFF
TGTGCCAGCAGCTTGGATCGGATCCAGGTCCCTGAAGCTTTCTTT
>NA|TRBJ1-5|TRBV5-1|few
CASSLSSGQPQHF
TGCGCCAGCAGCCTTTCTAGCGGGCAGCCCCAGCATTTT
>TRBD1|TRBJ2-3|TRBV5-1|NA
CASSANRGRTDTQYF
TGCGCCAGCAGCGCAAACAGGGGTCGTACAGATACGCAGTATTTT
>NA|TRBJ1-2|TRBV5-4|NA
CASSQGQSRDYGYTF
TGTGCCAGCAGCCAAGGACAGTCCCGGGACTATGGCTACACCTTC
>NA|TRBJ1-3|TRBV30|NA
CAWRGGTGNTIYF
TGTGCCTGGAGGGGGGGTACTGGGAACACCATATATTTT
>NA|TRBJ1-1|TRBV7-9|NA
CASSLGLMGRTEAFF
TGTGCCAGCAGCTTAGGTCTGATGGGTCGCACTGAAGCTTTCTTT
>NA|TRBJ2-5|TRBV7-8|NA
CASSFIWGGLQETQYF
TGTGCCAGCAGCTTTATTTGGGGAGGACTCCAAGAGACCCAGTACTTC
>TRBD1|TRBJ1-6|TRBV30|NA
CAWTGQHNSPLHF
TGTGCCTGGACGGGACAGCATAATTCACCCCTCCACTTT
>NA|TRBJ1-2|TRBV7-2|NA
CASSLGQMVYGYTF
TGTGCCAGCAGCTTAGGACAGATGGTCTATGGCTACACCTTC
>TRBD2|TRBJ2-7|TRBV7-2|NA
CASSLRSGRHSYEQYF
TGTGCCAGCAGCTTACGGAGCGGGAGGCATTCCTACGAGCAGTACTTC
>TRBD1|TRBJ1-1|TRBV10-1|few
CASSDPGQGNTEAFF
TGCGCCAGCAGTGACCCGGGACAGGGGAACACTGAAGCTTTCTTT
>NA|TRBJ1-5|TRBV27|NA
CASSLRGSHQPQHF
TGTGCCAGCAGTTTGAGAGGGAGCCATCAGCCCCAGCATTTT
>TRBD1|TRBJ1-2|TRBV29-1|NA
CSVGLTGGYGYTF
TGCAGCGTGGGACTGACAGGGGGCTATGGCTACACCTTC